The 27 T cell receptor beta chains given below trace back to one sample, sequenced in a study of T cell responses to AZD1222 COVID-19 vaccine. TCRdb's table, derived via immunoSEQ multiplex PCR, lists solely in-frame clones and lacks some. This table holds 100,000 to 150,000 clones, more than 70% found once. Source: peripheral blood, taken on day 0 of AZD1222 vaccination. These receptors originate from an adult in good health.

The rearrangement joins TRBV10-1 to TRBJ2-7, with 8 bases aligning to TRBD2. Trimming at V came to 1 base and at J to 1 base, leaving 9 bases not matched to a gene. CDR1 and CDR2 from the germline V gene are WNHNN and SYGVQD (reference sequence). The CDR3 has 17 amino acids. The CDR3 DNA follows: TGCGCCAGCAGTGAGTTTTTTGGGACTAGGGATTCCTACGAGCAGTACTTC. Amino acids: CASSEFFGTRDSYEQYF.

The V gene is TRBV11-1, the J gene TRBJ2-7; TRBD1 agrees at 7 bases. The CDR3 length is 12 residues. V was clipped by 3 bases and J by 5 bases; unmatched bases: 1. Germline CDR1 reads SGHAT; CDR2 reads FQDESV (reference sequence). The CDR3 here is CASSFGQDEQYF. The CDR3 region has the DNA TGTGCCAGCAGCTTCGGACAGGACGAGCAGTACTTC.

This CDR3 reads CASSLARATEAFF. The CDR3, as DNA: TGTGCCAGCAGTTTGGCCAGGGCCACGGAAGCTTTCTTT. The genes are TRBV12-3 or TRBV12-4 and TRBJ1-1; a possible D gene is TRBD1 (5 bases). CDR3 length: 13 amino acids. The V end lost 3 bases, the J end lost 8 bases, and 13 bases lay between the germline ends.

The CDR3 spells CASSRTGTYYGYTF. CDR3 DNA sequence: TGTGCCAGCAGCAGGACAGGGACCTACTATGGCTACACCTTC. The chain has TRBV6-5 and TRBJ1-2; 8 bases fit TRBD1. Losses at the gene ends were 6 bases for V and 3 bases for J; bases not matched to a gene: 6. CDR1 is MNHEY and CDR2 is SVGAGI in the germline V gene. The CDR3 covers 14 residues.

The chain links TRBV15 to TRBJ1-4; TRBD1 is a possible D gene (5 bases). This CDR3 is built from 17 residues. V lost 2 bases and J lost 8, with 21 bases in between. In germline, CDR1 is LNHNV, CDR2 YYDKDF (reference sequence). The CDR3 DNA sequence: TGTGCCACCAGCAGACCTCGCTCGGGGGATTCGGAGGAAAAACTGTTTTTT. Its translation is CATSRPRSGDSEEKLFF.

This rearrangement joins TRBV2 to TRBJ2-7; 8 nucleotides agree with TRBD1. The ends lost 5 bases at V and 2 bases at J; junction bases unmatched: 5. This CDR3 has 14 amino acids. CDR1 and CDR2 from the germline V gene are SNHLY and FYNNEI. CDR3 in DNA: TGTGCCAGCAGTAGGGACAGGAAACCCTACGAGCAGTACTTC. As protein: CASSRDRKPYEQYF.

This chain links TRBV19 with TRBJ1-1, with 12 bases that match TRBD1. This CDR3 is 16 amino acids long. Germline-derived CDR1 and CDR2 are LNHDA and SQIVND (reference sequence). V trimming: 7 bases; J trimming: 5 bases; junction bases outside the gene matches: 11. CDR3 coding DNA: TGTGCCAGTATGAACCGGGACAGGGGGCGGGGAACTGAAGCTTTCTTT. Translation gives CASMNRDRGRGTEAFF.

To note about this clone: A read error may account for a junction end that differs from germline. CDR3 residues: CASSAGQGRYTGELFF. In DNA form, the CDR3 reads TGTGCTAGCAGCGCCGGACAGGGCCGTTACACCGGGGAGCTGTTTTTT. The rearrangement uses TRBV7-7 and TRBJ2-2, with 8 bases matching TRBD1. The germline V gene has CDR1 SSHAT and CDR2 FNYEAQ (reference sequence). The CDR3 has 16 amino acids.

The V call is TRBV19, the J call TRBJ1-4; D gene uncertain. The CDR3 consists of 10 residues. V was trimmed by 7 bases and J by 8 bases, leaving 5 bases between them. Per the germline V gene, CDR1 is LNHDA and CDR2 is SQIVND (reference sequence). As DNA, the CDR3 is TGTGCCAGTAAGGCCGAAAAACTGTTTTTT. Its protein product is CASKAEKLFF.

This clone was detected once. V gene TRBV6-5 combines with J gene TRBJ2-1; no definite D call. The length of the CDR3 is 14 residues. Trimming took 5 bases from V and 0 from J, leaving 8 bases between them. From germline, CDR1 is MNHEY and CDR2 SVGAGI. CDR3 region: CASSLGSSYNEQFF. The CDR3 DNA reads as TGTGCCAGCAGTCTAGGAAGCTCCTACAATGAGCAGTTCTTC.

The gene calls are TRBV7-8 and TRBJ2-7, with D perhaps TRBD1 (6 bases). Germline CDR1 SGHVS, CDR2 FQNEAQ. This CDR3 region has 11 residues. The V gene lost 2 bases and the J gene lost 13 bases, with 12 bases spanning the gap. The CDR3 DNA reads as TGTGCCAGCAGCTTAACAACAGGGCCCTACTTC. Its translation: CASSLTTGPYF.

This clone was counted once. The chain uses TRBV18 and TRBJ1-1; 7 nucleotides match TRBD1. Germline V CDR1 and CDR2: KGHSH, LQKENI. The CDR3 has 15 amino acids. V shed 5 bases and J 5 bases; nucleotides not matched to a gene: 11. The CDR3 is CASSSQGGWDTEAFF. The CDR3, as DNA: TGTGCCAGCTCATCCCAAGGGGGCTGGGATACTGAAGCTTTCTTT.

The rearrangement links TRBV23-1 to TRBJ2-2, with D hard to call. TRBV23-1 is recorded as an ORF, its role being uncertain. V was trimmed by 6 bases and J by 8 bases, leaving 10 bases between them. This CDR3 has 12 amino acids. The CDR3 protein is CASRPTGGELFF. CDR3 DNA: TGCGCCAGCAGACCCACGGGTGGGGAGCTGTTTTTT.

The chain has TRBV6-5 and TRBJ1-1; D not resolved. CDR3 length equals 14 residues. Germline V CDR1 and CDR2: MNHEY, SVGAGI. V was shortened by 0 bases and J by 2 bases, with 7 bases between the two germline ends. CDR3: CASSYSWGNTEAFF. Here the CDR3 DNA reads TGTGCCAGCAGTTACTCGTGGGGAAACACTGAAGCTTTCTTT.

This clone was seen more than once but under ten times. The V gene is TRBV19, the J gene TRBJ2-2, with D perhaps TRBD1 or TRBD2 (5 bases each). The CDR3 sequence is 14 residues long. Germline V gene lookup returns CDR1 LNHDA and CDR2 SQIVND (reference sequence). V was cut by 3 bases and J by 5 bases, with 10 bases left in between. The CDR3 is CASSMRGETGELFF. CDR3 bases: TGTGCCAGTAGTATGAGGGGTGAAACCGGGGAGCTGTTTTTT.

The V and J genes are TRBV7-2 and TRBJ2-2; D not certain. Germline CDR1 is SGHTA and CDR2 is FQGNSA. This CDR3 contains 15 residues. The V end lost 1 base, the J end lost 0 bases, and 6 bases lay between the germline ends. CDR3 amino acids: CASSLGPTNTGELFF. The CDR3 region has the DNA TGTGCCAGCAGCTTAGGCCCGACGAACACCGGGGAGCTGTTTTTT.

The J gene is TRBJ2-4, the V gene TRBV28; TRBD1 might be the D (6 bases). This CDR3 spans 14 amino acids. Trimming took 6 bases from V and 1 from J, leaving 10 bases between them. Germline values: CDR1 MDHEN, CDR2 SYDVKM. The CDR3: CASSQDRAKNIQYF. The DNA for the CDR3 is TGTGCCAGCAGCCAAGACAGGGCCAAAAACATTCAGTACTTC. Together with reference TRBV28 and TRBJ2-4, the CDR3 gives the full variable domain: DVKVTQSSRYLVKRTGEKVFLECVQDMDHENMFWYRQDPGLGLRLIYFSYDVKMKEKGDIPEGYSVSREKKERFSLILESASTNQTSMYLCASSQDRAKNIQYFGAGTRLSVL.

This clone came up a few times. The gene calls are TRBV7-8 and TRBJ1-5, with D possibly TRBD1 on 5 matching bases. Germline V gene lookup returns CDR1 SGHVS and CDR2 FQNEAQ. CDR3 length: 13 amino acids. V lost 2 bases to trimming and J lost 6 bases, with 8 bases between them. CDR3 nucleotides: TGTGCCAGCAGCTTATCAGGGTTTCAGCCCCAGCATTTT. The encoded protein is CASSLSGFQPQHF.

The chain has TRBV11-2 and TRBJ2-4, with 9 positions matching TRBD1. Losses at the gene ends were 1 base for V and 7 bases for J; bases not matched to a gene: 8. Germline CDR1 is SGHAT and CDR2 is FQNNGV. The CDR3 covers 16 residues. Here the CDR3 DNA reads TGTGCCAGCAGCTTAGCGCGGACAGGGGTTTCCAACATTCAGTACTTC. It yields the protein CASSLARTGVSNIQYF.

The rearrangement links TRBV6-1 to TRBJ1-2; D is ambiguous. This CDR3 is built from 14 residues. CDR1 MNHNS and CDR2 SASEGT come from the germline V gene. V was cut by 1 base and J by 5 bases, with 11 bases left in between. CDR3 amino acids: CASSEVRVSYGYTF. The CDR3 nucleotides read TGTGCCAGCAGTGAAGTGAGAGTTTCGTATGGCTACACCTTC.

The chain carries TRBV25-1 and TRBJ2-4; TRBD1 matches 9 bases. The CDR3 length is 15 residues. The ends lost 0 bases at V and 7 bases at J; junction bases unmatched: 4. The V gene's germline CDR1 is MGHDK and CDR2 SYGVNS. Here the CDR3 DNA reads TGTGCCAGCAGTGAATACGGACAGGGGACGAACATTCAGTACTTC. This codes for CASSEYGQGTNIQYF. Looking up the rest from reference TRBV25-1 and TRBJ2-4 gives the full variable domain: EADIYQTPRYLVIGTGKKITLECSQTMGHDKMYWYQQDPGMELHLIHYSYGVNSTEKGDLSSESTVSRIRTEHFPLTLESARPSHTSQYLCASSEYGQGTNIQYFGAGTRLSVL.

This chain joins TRBV28 and TRBJ2-7; D call uncertain. The CDR3 extends over 12 amino acids. Germline loops: CDR1 MDHEN, CDR2 SYDVKM. The V end was cut by 3 bases, the J end by 7 bases, with 10 bases between. CDR3 DNA sequence: TGTGCCAGCAGTTTTCAAGTAGGTGAGCAGTACTTC. This codes for CASSFQVGEQYF.

The V call is TRBV6-1, the J call TRBJ1-2; possible D gene TRBD1, 5 bases. The V end was cut by 2 bases, the J end by 3 bases, with 10 bases between. CDR1 and CDR2 (germline): MNHNS, SASEGT. The CDR3 has 14 amino acids. The CDR3 protein is CASSEYDRDYGYTF. CDR3 nucleotides: TGTGCCAGCAGTGAATATGACAGAGACTATGGCTACACCTTC.

This rearrangement joins TRBV5-1 to TRBJ2-1, with 13 bases that match TRBD2. Germline lookup yields CDR1 SGHRS and CDR2 YFSETQ. This CDR3 is 16 amino acids long. With 4 bases clipped from V and 8 bases from J, the junction kept 9 bases outside the gene matches. The CDR3, as DNA: TGCGCCAGCAGCCTAGAACTAGCGGGAGGGCCTTATGAGCAGTTCTTC. Translated: CASSLELAGGPYEQFF.

The V call is TRBV5-1, the J call TRBJ2-3; a weak D match, TRBD2 (5 bases). Trimming took 5 bases from V and 4 from J, leaving 11 bases between them. The CDR3 has 13 residues. The germline CDR1 and CDR2 sequences are SGHRS and YFSETQ. For the CDR3, the DNA is TGCGCCAGCAGGGAGGAGAGGCCAGATACGCAGTATTTT. Its translation is CASREERPDTQYF.

The chain recombines TRBV19 with TRBJ2-3; 9 nucleotides match TRBD2. The V gene end was trimmed by 4 bases and the J gene end by 3 bases; junction bases not matched to a gene: 8. The CDR3 runs to 16 residues. Germline CDR1 reads LNHDA; CDR2 reads SQIVND (reference sequence). The chain's CDR3 is CASSKGGRAYTDTQYF. The CDR3 nucleotides read TGTGCCAGTAGTAAAGGCGGGAGGGCCTATACAGATACGCAGTATTTT. Drawing the rest from reference TRBV19 and TRBJ2-3, the complete variable domain is DGGITQSPKYLFRKEGQNVTLSCEQNLNHDAMYWYRQDPGQGLRLIYYSQIVNDFQKGDIAEGYSVSREKKESFPLTVTSAQKNPTAFYLCASSKGGRAYTDTQYFGPGTRLTVL.

The chain carries TRBV6-1 and TRBJ1-2; no clear D. The CDR3 runs to 13 residues. Trimming shortened V by 0 bases and J by 8 bases, and 10 bases separated the two germline ends. CDR1 is MNHNS and CDR2 is SASEGT in the germline V gene. In DNA, the CDR3 is TGTGCCAGCAGTGAAGCGCTGTCCGGCGGCTACACCTTC. This codes for CASSEALSGGYTF.